This entry describes one T cell receptor beta chain. Its antigen is not identified. The data are from a study of cytomegalovirus exposure and HLA in healthy donors. Per the germline V gene, CDR1 is LGHNA and CDR2 is YNFKEQ. Trimming stripped 3 bases from V and 6 bases from J, with 14 bases between. This CDR3 region has 15 residues. Notes on the study in general: It was only CMV serostatus that was available as immune exposure information. With further analysis later on, most CMV-associated TCR beta chains appeared HLA-restricted. Analysis was carried out at a later point, and it linked a missense DCLRE1C variant to TCR beta V- and J-gene trimming. About 90% or about 30% of the time was how often most TCR beta V segments were productive, according to an earlier analysis.

The primer mix had 60 Vbeta and 13 Jbeta primers. Repertoires were generated with immunoSEQ multiplex PCR, while TCRdb's copy carries only in-frame clones and drops some. This sample carries approximately 160,000 clones, 84% of them seen once, and the ten largest clones take 4% to 6%. This chain connects TRBV4-2 to TRBJ2-2; a weak D match, TRBD2 (5 bases). The sequence was obtained from a girl aged 5 to 17 in good health and CMV-seropositive. The sample taken for sequencing was PBMCs. The DNA for the CDR3 is TGTGCCAGCAGCCACTATTTGAGGGATCCCGGGGAGCTGTTTTTT. It is translated as CASSHYLRDPGELFF.